The clone carrying this TCR beta chain has only one observation. The table came from immunoSEQ multiplex PCR; TCRdb's copy has only in-frame clones and leaves some out. Among some 46,000 clones, less than 85% were seen once, and the ten largest hold approximately 23%. Germline V gives CDR1 MNHEY, CDR2 SMNVEV (reference sequence). There are 15 residues in the CDR3. Trimming cost V 0 bases and J 7 bases, with 15 bases left between them. No patient escaped relapse after autologous stem cell transplantation, and brentuximab vedotin exposure varied. These data come from a study of PD-1 blockade in classical Hodgkin lymphoma.

The sample in question was peripheral blood mononuclear cells (PBMCs), obtained before the second cycle of nivolumab. The receptor was derived from a human donor with classical Hodgkin lymphoma. The chain has TRBV27 and TRBJ1-2, with D hard to call. The CDR3 loop reads CASSLSGQMGRGYTF. The CDR3 region has the DNA TGTGCCAGCAGTTTATCTGGGCAAATGGGCCGTGGCTACACCTTC.